The 21 T cell receptor beta chains presented below share a single source sample, sequenced in a study of vaccination and CD4 T cells after COVID-19. The treatment denotes: approximately 11-day PBMC culture with coronavirus spike peptide pools or control peptides (ViraFEST assay). Cultured CD4+ T-cell DNA underwent Oncomine TCR Beta short-read sequencing. In TCRdb, the PCR reads were re-called with MiXCR into one record per CDR3 protein. The sample yields 9,000 to 13,000 distinct CDR3 sequences, over 30% seen once. Their antigen targets remain unknown. Sequencing was performed on CD4+ T cells from blood, cultured in vitro, taken after SARS-CoV-2 vaccination. All receptors derive from a human donor who had recovered from COVID-19.

This clonotype was observed a few times. This sequence joins TRBV20-1 and TRBJ2-5; D gene ambiguous. This CDR3 spans 11 amino acids. Trimming removed 0 bases at V and 5 bases at J, with 4 bases between. Germline lookup yields CDR1 DFQATT and CDR2 SNEGSKA (reference sequence). DNA of the CDR3: TGCAGTGCTAGAGATGTGGAGACCCAGTACTTC. Translating gives CSARDVETQYF.

This clonotype has just a few counts. The chain recombines TRBV29-1 with TRBJ2-3; D may correspond to TRBD1 or TRBD2 (5 bases each). Germline V gene sequence: CDR1 SQVTM, CDR2 ANQGSEA. CDR3 length: 15 residues. Trimming stripped 5 bases from V and 1 base from J, with 16 bases between. The CDR3 nucleotides are TGCAGCGTTCTTTTCCCCCAGGGACGCACAGATACGCAGTATTTT. Residues: CSVLFPQGRTDTQYF.

This clonotype was detected only a few times. This chain connects TRBV7-2 to TRBJ2-7; D remains ambiguous. Germline lookup yields CDR1 SGHTA and CDR2 FQGNSA. This CDR3 comprises 16 residues. Trimming cost V 3 bases and J 4 bases, with 19 bases left between them. CDR3 sequence (DNA): TGTGCCAGCAGCTTTAGGGCGAGTGACACGACTTACGAGCAGTACTTC. This encodes CASSFRASDTTYEQYF.

This clonotype came up a few times. The CDR3 loop is CASSNHRDRAFF. The CDR3 DNA reads TGTGCCAGCAGCAACCACAGGGATAGGGCTTTCTTT. The rearrangement uses TRBV7-2 and TRBJ1-1; D is possibly TRBD1 (6 bases). With 5 bases removed from V and 11 bases from J, the gap between germline ends came to 15 bases. Germline lookup yields CDR1 SGHTA and CDR2 FQGNSA. The CDR3 length is 12 residues.

This clonotype was seen only once. The rearrangement uses TRBV28 and TRBJ1-2, with D possibly being TRBD1 (6 bases). V was pared by 9 bases and J by 5 bases, with 13 bases between. The CDR3 has 12 amino acids. Germline V gives CDR1 MDHEN, CDR2 SYDVKM. For the CDR3, the DNA is TGTGCCAGTGGTGTACAGGGTTATGGCTACACCTTC. Translating gives CASGVQGYGYTF.

The gene calls are TRBV23-1 and TRBJ2-3, with D hard to call. TRBV23-1 is identified as an open reading frame with a role that is uncertain. The CDR3 is 14 amino acids. The V gene lost 4 bases and the J gene lost 4 bases, with 12 bases spanning the gap. The CDR3 region is CASSPPESPDTQYF. The CDR3, as DNA: TGCGCCAGCAGTCCACCCGAGTCCCCAGATACGCAGTATTTT.

The chain uses TRBV4-1 and TRBJ2-1; TRBD2 matches 11 bases. The CDR3 is 15 residues long. Trimming cost V 4 bases and J 7 bases; bases outside gene matches: 6. The V gene's germline CDR1 is MGHRA and CDR2 YSYEKL. The CDR3 here is CASSLGLADLNEQFF. CDR3 nucleotide sequence: TGCGCCAGCAGCCTGGGACTAGCGGACCTTAATGAGCAGTTCTTC.

V gene TRBV28 combines with J gene TRBJ2-1; 10 bases align to TRBD1. Germline V CDR1 and CDR2: MDHEN, SYDVKM. The V and J ends lost 9 bases and 8 bases, in that order; junction bases with no gene match: 31. The CDR3 extends over 21 amino acids. This chain's CDR3 is CASESRDRGLSVAVLLYEQFF. The CDR3 region has the DNA TGTGCCAGTGAGAGTAGGGACAGGGGTCTTTCGGTGGCGGTCTTACTATATGAGCAGTTCTTC.

V usage is TRBV14 and J usage is TRBJ2-7; D might be TRBD2 (5 bases). This CDR3 is 14 amino acids long. Deletions cut 4 bases from V and 2 bases from J, with 12 bases between. Germline V gene data show CDR1 as SGHDN and CDR2 as FVKESK. CDR3 residues: CASSRTDLPYEQYF. The CDR3 DNA reads TGTGCCAGCAGCCGGACTGATCTCCCCTACGAGCAGTACTTC.

This clonotype was detected only a few times. The chain recombines TRBV28 with TRBJ1-2, with D maybe TRBD1 (6 bases). Deletions cut 6 bases from V and 0 bases from J, with 14 bases between. The CDR3 runs 15 residues. Germline V CDR1 and CDR2: MDHEN, SYDVKM. CDR3 loop: CASRAYTGSNYGYTF. The CDR3 nucleotides read TGTGCCAGCAGGGCTTATACAGGGTCTAACTATGGCTACACCTTC.

This clonotype is categorized as medium-sized. The chain uses TRBV6-2 or TRBV6-3 and TRBJ1-5; possibly TRBD1 for D (6 bases). Trimming stripped 4 bases from V and 7 bases from J, with 17 bases between. The CDR3 extends over 15 amino acids. CDR1 is MNHEY and CDR2 is SVGEGT in the germline V gene. CDR3: CASSSNGGRGQPQHF. In DNA form, the CDR3 reads TGTGCCAGCAGTTCCAACGGGGGGCGCGGGCAGCCCCAGCATTTT.

V is TRBV6-1 and J is TRBJ2-1, with 9 nucleotides matching TRBD2. In germline, CDR1 is MNHNS, CDR2 SASEGT. The CDR3 covers 16 residues. The V and J ends lost 4 bases and 6 bases, in that order; junction bases with no gene match: 10. In DNA form, the CDR3 reads TGTGCCAGCAGTGGGTATTGGGCGGGAGGGGGCAATGAGCAGTTCTTC. Its protein product is CASSGYWAGGGNEQFF.

V is TRBV18 and J is TRBJ2-3, with D possibly TRBD2 on 6 matching bases. V gave up 0 bases and J gave up 5 bases, with 9 bases separating them. This CDR3 is 14 amino acids long. Germline V CDR1 and CDR2: KGHSH, LQKENI. The CDR3 sequence is CASSPPMGGDTQYF. The CDR3 DNA reads as TGTGCCAGCTCACCACCGATGGGGGGAGATACGCAGTATTTT. The whole variable domain, filled in from reference TRBV18 and TRBJ2-3, reads NAGVMQNPRHLVRRRGQEARLRCSPMKGHSHVYWYRQLPEEGLKFMVYLQKENIIDESGMPKERFSAEFPKEGPSILRIQQVVRGDSAAYFCASSPPMGGDTQYFGPGTRLTVL.

This clonotype was found a few times. The J gene is TRBJ2-7, the V gene TRBV19; TRBD2 matches 7 bases. The germline CDR1 and CDR2 sequences are LNHDA and SQIVND (reference sequence). This CDR3 spans 14 amino acids. V gave up 7 bases and J gave up 2 bases; unmatched junction bases: 8. CDR3 residues: CASKPLAEAYEQYF. The CDR3 bases are TGTGCCAGTAAGCCTCTAGCGGAGGCCTACGAGCAGTACTTC.

V usage is TRBV28 and J usage is TRBJ2-7; perhaps D is TRBD1 or TRBD2 (8 bases each). V dropped 4 bases and J dropped 0 bases, with 13 bases sitting between them. There are 15 residues in the CDR3. Germline V CDR1 and CDR2: MDHEN, SYDVKM. CDR3 coding DNA: TGTGCCAGCAGTTGGACAGGGACTAGCTCCTACGAGCAGTACTTC. It yields the protein CASSWTGTSSYEQYF.

The chain uses TRBV7-9 and TRBJ2-7; D is undetermined. Trimming removed 3 bases from V and 1 base from J, with 13 bases in between. Germline loops: CDR1 SEHNR, CDR2 FQNEAQ (reference sequence). The CDR3 consists of 15 residues. The CDR3 DNA sequence: TGTGCCAGCAGCTTCGCCTCTTCAAATTCCTACGAGCAGTACTTC. Residues: CASSFASSNSYEQYF. Complete variable domain (other parts from reference TRBV7-9 and TRBJ2-7): DTGVSQNPRHKITKRGQNVTFRCDPISEHNRLYWYRQTLGQGPEFLTYFQNEAQLEKSRLLSDRFSAERPKGSFSTLEIQRTEQGDSAMYLCASSFASSNSYEQYFGPGTRLTVT.

In regard to this clonotype: Germline is not matched at one junction end, which may reflect a read error. J is TRBJ1-5 and V is TRBV20-1; D gene unclear. CDR1 and CDR2 (germline): DFQATT, SNEGSKA (reference sequence). The CDR3 runs 15 residues. CDR3 DNA sequence: TGCAGTGCTGGCGCGGAGCGGTATAGCAATCGGCCCCAGCATTTT. It specifies CSAGAERYSNRPQHF.

By its share, this clonotype is medium-sized (0.01 to 0.1%). CDR3 sequence: CASSSPGGRGPQHF. The CDR3 nucleotides read TGTGCCAGCAGTTCCCCGGGAGGAAGGGGACCCCAGCATTTT. V and J are TRBV6-7 and TRBJ1-5, with D perhaps matching TRBD1 (5 bases). TRBV6-7 is classed as an ORF, of uncertain function. The CDR3 spans 14 residues. Trimming removed 4 bases at V and 10 bases at J, with 17 bases between.

This clonotype was detected only a few times. The chain has TRBV11-2 and TRBJ2-7; 7 bases fit TRBD1. J gave up 2 bases and V 7 bases, and 11 bases lay outside the gene matches. This CDR3 is built from 15 residues. Looked up from germline, CDR1 is SGHAT and CDR2 is FQNNGV. The CDR3, as DNA: TGTGCCAGCACCCCTGCGACAGGGCCCCCCTACGAGCAGTACTTC. Amino acids: CASTPATGPPYEQYF.

This clonotype was seen a handful of times. This chain links TRBV6-1 with TRBJ2-7; 10 bases align to TRBD2. The CDR3 is 15 residues long. CDR1 and CDR2 (germline): MNHNS, SASEGT. The V gene end was trimmed by 5 bases and the J gene end by 3 bases; junction bases not matched to a gene: 7. This chain's CDR3 is CASSRTLAGGYEQYF. CDR3 bases: TGTGCCAGCAGTCGGACCTTAGCGGGAGGCTACGAGCAGTACTTC.

By share, this clonotype ranks as medium-sized. J is TRBJ2-5 and V is TRBV28, with a possible D match to TRBD1 (6 bases). CDR1 and CDR2 from the germline V gene are MDHEN and SYDVKM. This CDR3 contains 14 residues. The germline V and J ends were trimmed by 5 bases and 6 bases, with 16 bases remaining between them. Written as DNA, the CDR3 is TGTGCCAGCAGTATACAGGGTCTTCAACAGACCCAGTACTTC. It encodes CASSIQGLQQTQYF.